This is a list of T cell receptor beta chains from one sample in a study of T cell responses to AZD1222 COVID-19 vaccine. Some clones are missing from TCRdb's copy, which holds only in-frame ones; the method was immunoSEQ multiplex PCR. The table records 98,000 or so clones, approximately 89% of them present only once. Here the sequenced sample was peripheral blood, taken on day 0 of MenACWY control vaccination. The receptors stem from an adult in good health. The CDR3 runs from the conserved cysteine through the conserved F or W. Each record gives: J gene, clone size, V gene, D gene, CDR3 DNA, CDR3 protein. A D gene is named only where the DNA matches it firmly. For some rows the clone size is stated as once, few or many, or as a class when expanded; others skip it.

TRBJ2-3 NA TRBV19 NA TGTGCCAGTAGTATAGAGGGCAGGGCTCATGGCACAGATACGCAGTATTTT CASSIEGRAHGTDTQYF
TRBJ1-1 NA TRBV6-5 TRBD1 TGTGCCAGCAGTTACGCCGACAGGGCTGAAGCTTTCTTT CASSYADRAEAFF
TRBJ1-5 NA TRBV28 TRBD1 TGTGCCAGCAGTTTTCGGGACAGGGGCAATCAGCCCCAGCATTTT CASSFRDRGNQPQHF
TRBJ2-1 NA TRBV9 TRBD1 TGTGCCAGCAGCGTAGAGGGGGCAGACTACAATGAGCAGTTCTTC CASSVEGADYNEQFF
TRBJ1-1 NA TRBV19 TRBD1 TGTGCCAGTAGTTATGGCAGGGGGTACACTGAAGCTTTCTTT CASSYGRGYTEAFF
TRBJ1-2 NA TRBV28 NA TGTGCCAGCAGTTTATGGGGCCAGGCCCTTAACTATGGCTACACCTTC CASSLWGQALNYGYTF
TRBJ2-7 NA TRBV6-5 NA TGTGCCAGCAGTTACCGGGGGCCTAAGGACGAGCAGTACTTC CASSYRGPKDEQYF
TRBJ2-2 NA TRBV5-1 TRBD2 TGCGCCAGCAGCTCCCCAAAGGTTAGCGGGGGAAACACCGGGGAGCTGTTTTTT CASSSPKVSGGNTGELFF
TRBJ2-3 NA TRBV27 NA TGTGCCAGCAGCCACGCGGCCGGTAGCACAGATACGCAGTATTTT CASSHAAGSTDTQYF
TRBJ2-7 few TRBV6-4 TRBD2 TGTGCCAGCAGTGAACTAGCGGGGGGGACCTACGAGCAGTACTTC CASSELAGGTYEQYF
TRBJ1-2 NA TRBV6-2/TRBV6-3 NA TGTGCCAGCAGTTACGTAACAGAAAGCCATGGCTACACCTTC CASSYVTESHGYTF
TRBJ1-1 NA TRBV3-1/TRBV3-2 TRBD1 TGTGCCAGCAGCCAAAGCGACAGGGGCACTGAAGCTTTCTTT CASSQSDRGTEAFF
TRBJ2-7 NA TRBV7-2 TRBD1 TGTGCCAGCACCTCCGGGACAGGGGTCGGTGAGCAGTACTTC CASTSGTGVGEQYF
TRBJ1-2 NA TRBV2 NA TGTGCTAGCCCGGGCAGGGCCATTAACTATGGCTACACCTTC CASPGRAINYGYTF
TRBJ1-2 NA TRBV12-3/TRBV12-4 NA TGTGCCAGCAGTTTAGGTCAAAACTATGGCTACACCTTC CASSLGQNYGYTF
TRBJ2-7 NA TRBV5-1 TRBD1 TGCGCCAGCAGCTTGGACAGGGGGAACTACGAGCAGTACTTC CASSLDRGNYEQYF
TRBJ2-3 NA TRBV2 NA TGTGCCAGCCGGCCCGCTTTGGGCACAGATACGCAGTATTTT CASRPALGTDTQYF
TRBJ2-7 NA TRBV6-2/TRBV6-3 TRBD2 TGTGCCAGCAGCAGTCCCGGGACTAGCGGGGGTACCGAAGAGCAGTACTTC CASSSPGTSGGTEEQYF
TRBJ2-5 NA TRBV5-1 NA TGCGCCAGCGGCAGGGGAGGGGCGCAAGAGACCCAGTACTTC CASGRGGAQETQYF
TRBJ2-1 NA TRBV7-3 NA TGTGCCAGCAGCTACGGACAGCCCAATGAGCAGTTCTTC CASSYGQPNEQFF
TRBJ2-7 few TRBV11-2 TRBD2 TGTGCCAGCAGCTTAGAACTAGCGGGGACCTACGAGCAGTACTTC CASSLELAGTYEQYF
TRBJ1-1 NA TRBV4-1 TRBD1 TGCGCCAGCAGCCCCGAGGATGGACAGGGGCGGGAAGCTTTCTTT CASSPEDGQGREAFF
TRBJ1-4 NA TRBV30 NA TGTGCCTGGAGTAGACAGGACAAGTTGGAAAAACTGTTTTTT CAWSRQDKLEKLFF
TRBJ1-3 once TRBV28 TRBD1 TGTGCCAGCAGTTCATTCTTGGACAGGGGAACTGGAAACACCATATATTTT CASSSFLDRGTGNTIYF
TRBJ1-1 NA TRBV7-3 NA TGTGCCAGCAGCTTACTCCCGAACACTGAAGCTTTCTTT CASSLLPNTEAFF
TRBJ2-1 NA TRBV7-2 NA TGTGCCAGCAGCCCCGGATATTCAGGGTCCTACAATGAGCAGTTCTTC CASSPGYSGSYNEQFF
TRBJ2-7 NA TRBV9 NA TGTGCCAGCAGCGTAGGGACCCGTCCCTCCTACGAGCAGTACTTC CASSVGTRPSYEQYF
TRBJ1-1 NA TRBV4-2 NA TGTGCCAGCAGCCGGGGGCCTACTGAAGCTTTCTTT CASSRGPTEAFF
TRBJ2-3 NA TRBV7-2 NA TGTGCCAGCAGCTTAGCGCCCAGGGCTCGCACAGATACGCAGTATTTT CASSLAPRARTDTQYF
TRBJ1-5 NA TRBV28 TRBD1 TGTGCCAGCAGGGAGCAGGGGGAACATCAGCCCCAGCATTTT CASREQGEHQPQHF
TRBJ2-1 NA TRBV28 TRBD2 TGTGCCAGCAGCTGGGGAGGGATCAATGAGCAGTTCTTC CASSWGGINEQFF
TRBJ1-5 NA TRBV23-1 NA TGCGCCAGCAGTCGCAGCGGTAGGAACAATCAGCCCCAGCATTTT CASSRSGRNNQPQHF
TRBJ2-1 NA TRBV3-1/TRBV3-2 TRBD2 TGTGCCAGCAGCCAAGGATCTGCGGGGGGCGTCAATGAGCAGTTCTTC CASSQGSAGGVNEQFF
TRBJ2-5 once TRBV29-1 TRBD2 TGCAGCGGCGGACTAGCGGGGGGCCAAGAGACCCAGTACTTC CSGGLAGGQETQYF
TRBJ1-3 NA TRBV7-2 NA TGTGCCAGCAGCTTCGATATAAGCCCCTCTGGAAACACCATATATTTT CASSFDISPSGNTIYF
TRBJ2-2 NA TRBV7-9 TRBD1 TGTGCCAGCAGCGGTCCGAGGGACAGGGGATCCGGGGAGCTGTTTTTT CASSGPRDRGSGELFF
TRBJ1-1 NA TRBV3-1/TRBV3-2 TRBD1 TGTGCCAGCAGCCAACTGACAGGGGACACTGAAGCTTTCTTT CASSQLTGDTEAFF
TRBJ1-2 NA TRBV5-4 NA TGTGCCAGCAGCTTGGGTCAGGGGTCTCGTGGCTACACCTTC CASSLGQGSRGYTF
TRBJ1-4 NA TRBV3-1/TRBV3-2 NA TGTGCCAGCAGCCACAATCTCGGACAGACTGAAAAACTGTTTTTT CASSHNLGQTEKLFF
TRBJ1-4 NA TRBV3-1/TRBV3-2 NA TGTGCCAGCAGCTTCTCAAATGAAAAACTGTTTTTT CASSFSNEKLFF
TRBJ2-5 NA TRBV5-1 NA TGCGCCAGCAGGGACGGCCAAGAGACCCAGTACTTC CASRDGQETQYF
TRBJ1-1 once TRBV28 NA TGTGCCAGTTTAGGGTTTCTGGACACTGAAGCTTTCTTT CASLGFLDTEAFF
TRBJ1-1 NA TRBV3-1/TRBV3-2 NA TGTGCCAGCAGCCAAGGGAGGGGTATCATGAACACTGAAGCTTTCTTT CASSQGRGIMNTEAFF
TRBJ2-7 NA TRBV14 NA TGTGCCAGCAGCCGTTTTGGGGCCAACTACGAGCAGTACTTC CASSRFGANYEQYF
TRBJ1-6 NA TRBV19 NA TGTGCCAGTAGCCGAACAGGGTCCTATAATTCACCCCTCCACTTT CASSRTGSYNSPLHF
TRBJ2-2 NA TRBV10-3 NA TGTGCCATACAGGACGGGGTGCGTAACACCGGGGAGCTGTTTTTT CAIQDGVRNTGELFF
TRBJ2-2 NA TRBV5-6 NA TGTGCCAGCAGTCTTCAGACCGGGGAGCTGTTTTTT CASSLQTGELFF
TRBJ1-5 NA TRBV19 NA TGTGCCAGTACCCTAGAGGGTTTTAGCAATCAGCCCCAGCATTTT CASTLEGFSNQPQHF
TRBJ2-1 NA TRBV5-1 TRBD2 TGCGCCAGCAGCTTGGATGCGGGGGGCGGGGATGAGCAGTTCTTC CASSLDAGGGDEQFF
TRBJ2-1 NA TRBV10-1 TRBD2 TGCGCCAGCAGTGAGTCGAAGGCCCGAGCGGGGGGGCTCAATGAGCAGTTCTTC CASSESKARAGGLNEQFF
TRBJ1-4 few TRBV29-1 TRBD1 TGCAGCGTTGACTTTGGGACAGGGGGCGAAAAACTGTTTTTT CSVDFGTGGEKLFF
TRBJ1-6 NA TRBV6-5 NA TGTGCCAGCAGTTCCCTCGGCGGAGCCCTTAATTCACCCCTCCACTTT CASSSLGGALNSPLHF
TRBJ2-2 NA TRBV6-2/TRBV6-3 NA TGTGCCAGCAGTCCACTTCAAACGACTTCAGGGACCGGGGAGCTGTTTTTT CASSPLQTTSGTGELFF
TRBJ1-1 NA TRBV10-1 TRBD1 TGCGCCAGCAGTGAGGGGCAGGGGGTGGAGAGCACGGTTTTGAACACTGAAGCTTTCTTT CASSEGQGVESTVLNTEAFF
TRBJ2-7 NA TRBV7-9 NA TGTGCCAGCAGCAAGACGGGGGTCGACGAGCAGTACTTC CASSKTGVDEQYF
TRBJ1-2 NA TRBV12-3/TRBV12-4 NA TGTGCCAGCAGCTTACTTAATTATGGCTACACCTTC CASSLLNYGYTF
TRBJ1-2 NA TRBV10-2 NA TGCGCCAGCAGTGGGACGCAGGGGTATGGCTACACCTTC CASSGTQGYGYTF